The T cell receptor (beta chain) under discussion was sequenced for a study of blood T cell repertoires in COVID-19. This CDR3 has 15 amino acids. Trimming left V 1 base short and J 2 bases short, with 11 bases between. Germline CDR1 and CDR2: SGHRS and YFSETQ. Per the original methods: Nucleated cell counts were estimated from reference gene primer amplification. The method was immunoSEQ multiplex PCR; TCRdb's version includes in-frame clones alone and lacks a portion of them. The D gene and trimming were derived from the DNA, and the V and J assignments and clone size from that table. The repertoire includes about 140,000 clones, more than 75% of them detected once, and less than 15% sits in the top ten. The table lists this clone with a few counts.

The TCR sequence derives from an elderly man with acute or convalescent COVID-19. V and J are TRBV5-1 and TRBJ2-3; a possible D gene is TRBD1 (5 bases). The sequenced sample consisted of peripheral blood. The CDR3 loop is CASSLRLGDTDTQYF. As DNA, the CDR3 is TGCGCCAGCAGCTTGCGTCTAGGGGACACAGATACGCAGTATTTT.